This is a list of T cell receptor beta chains from one sample in a study of vaccination effects on CD4 cells after COVID-19. These receptors' antigens are unknown. Sequenced by immunoSEQ multiplex PCR; TCRdb stores in-frame clones only, minus some. The sample contains some 79,000 clones, approximately 74% of which appear only once. Sequencing used CD4+ T cells from PBMCs cultured with HCoV-229E spike peptides, obtained before COVID-19 vaccination. Receptor source: a human donor who received a COVID-19 vaccine. Both conserved end residues are part of each CDR3. Fields, in order: V gene, D gene, clone size, CDR3 protein. The D gene is left open where the match is weak. Size values are once, few and many counts, or a class for expanded clones, and some rows have none.

TRBV30,.,.,CAWRRTTDTQYF
TRBV7-8,.,.,CASSLSGSGTEAFF
TRBV5-1,TRBD1,.,CASSLAGGGGYTF
TRBV6-2/TRBV6-3,.,.,CASSLSSYNEQFF
TRBV30,.,few,CAWSVTEAGELFF
TRBV30,TRBD1,.,CAWSVHAGDRDYSPLHF
TRBV24-1,.,once,CATSGPTMDGAGNTIYF
TRBV9,.,.,CASSVERGQAGIPGANVLTF
TRBV2,TRBD1,.,CASRRQGARPWAFF
TRBV7-8,.,.,CASRLRTGSGANVLTF
TRBV9,.,.,CASSVAESRPYGYTF
TRBV27,.,.,CASSLSVNTGELFF
TRBV5-1,TRBD2,.,CASSEAGEETQYF
TRBV10-3,TRBD1,.,CAISEVDRTGGVELFF
TRBV7-2,TRBD1,few,CASSQSDRGLSTDTQYF
TRBV18,.,.,CASSPPGAGVANEQFF
TRBV10-3,TRBD1,.,CAISGWTGGYYGYTF
TRBV2,TRBD2,.,CASSGIAGGHVGTDTQYF
TRBV12-3/TRBV12-4,.,.,CASAKSTAGGYTF
TRBV2,.,.,CASTEGPANTGELFF
TRBV29-1,TRBD1,few,CSRTGDGNEQFF
TRBV12-3/TRBV12-4,.,.,CASSFSGGGGYTF
TRBV27,TRBD1,.,CASSRQGSYNSPLHF
TRBV24-1,TRBD1,.,CATSEPGQGANGELFF
TRBV6-2/TRBV6-3,.,.,CASSYLGSYGYTF
TRBV24-1,TRBD1,.,CATSDLTGVGTDTQYF
TRBV5-1,.,.,CASSPTGNTEAFF
TRBV21-1,.,.,CASRPGQGVSSYNSPLHF
TRBV2,TRBD1,.,CASSPGTGINYGYTF
TRBV7-3,TRBD1,once,CASSWTGGANVLTF
TRBV18,.,once,CATREAMNTEAFF
TRBV4-1,.,.,CASSPGKQLEKLFF
TRBV3-1/TRBV3-2,.,.,CASSQGVGNTIYF
TRBV30,.,.,CAWSTDRETQYF
TRBV19,.,few,CASVGESNQPQHF
TRBV5-1,.,.,CASSLDGGGHQPQHF
TRBV5-1,TRBD2,few,CASSLTSGGPANTGELFF
TRBV18,TRBD1,.,CASSPPDRGRGYTF
TRBV6-6,TRBD1,.,CASSYSGTGNTEAFF
TRBV29-1,TRBD1,.,CSVGIAQGPGGEQFF
TRBV3-1/TRBV3-2,TRBD1,once,CASSRGQGDNYGYTF
TRBV12-3/TRBV12-4,.,.,CASRRDSNQPQHF
TRBV2,.,.,CASSDNGYGELFF
TRBV19,TRBD1,.,CASRPQGDQETQYF
TRBV2,.,few,CASSEEARGNSPLHF
TRBV5-8,.,.,CASSLVRGPNIRGSEQFF
TRBV2,.,.,CASTVGWKDTQYF
TRBV5-1,.,.,CASRDTGFTDTQYF
TRBV5-4,TRBD1,.,CASSLDRTGSYGYTF
TRBV4-3,TRBD1,once,CASSQVGTGGLGEKLFF
TRBV19,.,.,CASSRQGGQPQHF
TRBV19,.,.,CASSIDLTDLRKKLFF
TRBV19,.,.,CASSRAGTAGGYTF
TRBV27,.,.,CASTPGRGYSTDTQYF
TRBV5-5,TRBD1,.,CASSLRWDSKNTIYF
TRBV5-8,.,.,CASPSGLNRTGEYNEQFF
TRBV9,.,.,CASSVRPSSYTEAFF
TRBV7-9,TRBD1,.,CASSRTGVNEKLFF
TRBV18,TRBD1,.,CASSSRGTGWSTGELFF